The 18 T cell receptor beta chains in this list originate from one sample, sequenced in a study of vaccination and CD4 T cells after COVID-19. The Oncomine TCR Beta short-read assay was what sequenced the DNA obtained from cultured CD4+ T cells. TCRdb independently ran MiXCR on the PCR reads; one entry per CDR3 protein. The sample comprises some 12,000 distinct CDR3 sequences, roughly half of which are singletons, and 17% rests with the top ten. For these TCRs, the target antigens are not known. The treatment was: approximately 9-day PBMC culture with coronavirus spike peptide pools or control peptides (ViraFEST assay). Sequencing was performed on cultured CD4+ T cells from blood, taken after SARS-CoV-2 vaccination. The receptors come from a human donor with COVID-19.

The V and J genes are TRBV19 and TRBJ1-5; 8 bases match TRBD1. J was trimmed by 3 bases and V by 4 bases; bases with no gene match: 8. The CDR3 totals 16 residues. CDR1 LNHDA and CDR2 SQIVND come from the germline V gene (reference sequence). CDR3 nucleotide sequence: TGTGCCAGTAGTACTCGGACAGGGATATTCAATCAGCCCCAGCATTTT. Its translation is CASSTRTGIFNQPQHF.

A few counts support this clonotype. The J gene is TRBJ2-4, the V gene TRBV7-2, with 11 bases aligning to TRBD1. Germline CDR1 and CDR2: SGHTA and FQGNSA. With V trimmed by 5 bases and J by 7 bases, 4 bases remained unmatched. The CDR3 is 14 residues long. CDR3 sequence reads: CASSGQGAGNIQYF. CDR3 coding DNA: TGTGCCAGCAGCGGACAGGGGGCTGGGAACATTCAGTACTTC. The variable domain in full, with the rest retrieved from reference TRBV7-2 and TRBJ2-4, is GAGVSQSPSNKVTEKGKDVELRCDPISGHTALYWYRQSLGQGLEFLIYFQGNSAPDKSGLPSDRFSAERTGGSVSTLTIQRTQQEDSAVYLCASSGQGAGNIQYFGAGTRLSVL.

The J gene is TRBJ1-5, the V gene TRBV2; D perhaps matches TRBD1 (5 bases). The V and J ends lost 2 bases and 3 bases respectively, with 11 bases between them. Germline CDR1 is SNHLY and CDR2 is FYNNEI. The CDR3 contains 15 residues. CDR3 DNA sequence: TGTGCCAGCAGTGAATCGGGGGGGGACAATCAGCCCCAGCATTTT. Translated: CASSESGGDNQPQHF.

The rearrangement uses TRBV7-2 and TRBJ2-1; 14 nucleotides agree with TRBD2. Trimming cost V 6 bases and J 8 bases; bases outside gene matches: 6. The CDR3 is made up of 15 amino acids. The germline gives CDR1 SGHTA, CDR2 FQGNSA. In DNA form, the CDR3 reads TGTGCCAGCAGGCGGAGACTAGCGGGGGGGGATGAGCAGTTCTTC. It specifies CASRRRLAGGDEQFF.

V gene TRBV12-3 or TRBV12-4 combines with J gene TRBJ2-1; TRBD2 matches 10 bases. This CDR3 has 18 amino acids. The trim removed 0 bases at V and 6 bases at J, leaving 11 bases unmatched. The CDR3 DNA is TGTGCCAGCAGTTTAGCCTCAGGAGCGGGGGGGATCGGCAATGAGCAGTTCTTC. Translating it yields CASSLASGAGGIGNEQFF.

The CDR3 region is CGCHRGTDTQYF. The CDR3, as DNA: TGCGGCTGCCATCGAGGCACAGATACGCAGTATTTT. This sequence joins TRBV20-1 and TRBJ2-3; D uncertain. The germline gives CDR1 DFQATT, CDR2 SNEGSKA (reference sequence). There are 12 residues in the CDR3.

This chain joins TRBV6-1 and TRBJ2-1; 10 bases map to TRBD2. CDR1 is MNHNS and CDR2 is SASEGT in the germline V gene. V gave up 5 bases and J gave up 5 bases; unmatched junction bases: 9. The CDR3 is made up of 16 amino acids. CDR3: CASSTLAGGRHNEQFF. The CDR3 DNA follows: TGTGCCAGCAGTACCTTAGCGGGGGGCCGCCACAATGAGCAGTTCTTC.

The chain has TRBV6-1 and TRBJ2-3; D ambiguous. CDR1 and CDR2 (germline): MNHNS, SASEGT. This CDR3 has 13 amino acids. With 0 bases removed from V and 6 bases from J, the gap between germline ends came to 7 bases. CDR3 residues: CASSEAGWDTQYF. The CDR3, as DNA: TGTGCCAGCAGTGAAGCGGGGTGGGATACGCAGTATTTT.

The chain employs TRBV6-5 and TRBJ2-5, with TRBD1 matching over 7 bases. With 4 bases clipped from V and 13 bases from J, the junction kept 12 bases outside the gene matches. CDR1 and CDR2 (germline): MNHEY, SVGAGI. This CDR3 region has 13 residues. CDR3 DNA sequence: TGTGCCAGCAGTTTCCAAACTGGACAGGCCCCGTACTTC. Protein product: CASSFQTGQAPYF.

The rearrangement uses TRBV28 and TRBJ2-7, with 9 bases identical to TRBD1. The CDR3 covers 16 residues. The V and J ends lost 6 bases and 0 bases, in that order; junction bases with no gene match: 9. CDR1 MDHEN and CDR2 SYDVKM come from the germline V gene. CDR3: CASRDLPGQGSYEQYF. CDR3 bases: TGTGCCAGCAGAGACCTCCCGGGACAGGGCTCCTACGAGCAGTACTTC. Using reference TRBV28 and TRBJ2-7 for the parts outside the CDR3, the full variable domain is DVKVTQSSRYLVKRTGEKVFLECVQDMDHENMFWYRQDPGLGLRLIYFSYDVKMKEKGDIPEGYSVSREKKERFSLILESASTNQTSMYLCASRDLPGQGSYEQYFGPGTRLTVT.

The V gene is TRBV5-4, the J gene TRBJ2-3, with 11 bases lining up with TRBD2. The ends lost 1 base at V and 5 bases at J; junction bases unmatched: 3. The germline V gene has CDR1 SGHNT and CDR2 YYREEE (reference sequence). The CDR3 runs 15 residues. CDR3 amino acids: CASSLLAGGIDTQYF. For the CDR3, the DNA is TGTGCCAGCAGCTTGCTAGCGGGGGGTATAGATACGCAGTATTTT.

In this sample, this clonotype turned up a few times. The CDR3 DNA is TGTGCCAGCAGCTTAGAATGGGCGGGGGGTTTGCGGACCCAGTACTTC. This encodes CASSLEWAGGLRTQYF. The chain recombines TRBV7-2 with TRBJ2-5; 8 positions agree with TRBD2. The germline V gene has CDR1 SGHTA and CDR2 FQGNSA. Trimming at V came to 1 base and at J to 7 bases, leaving 11 bases not matched to a gene. This CDR3 has 16 residues.

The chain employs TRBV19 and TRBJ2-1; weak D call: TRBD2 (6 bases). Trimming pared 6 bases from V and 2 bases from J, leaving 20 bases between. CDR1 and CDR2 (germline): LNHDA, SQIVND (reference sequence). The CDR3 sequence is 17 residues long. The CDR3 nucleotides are TGTGCCAGTAGCCCACTTGGGGGGAGACTAGCCTACAATGAGCAGTTCTTC. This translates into CASSPLGGRLAYNEQFF.

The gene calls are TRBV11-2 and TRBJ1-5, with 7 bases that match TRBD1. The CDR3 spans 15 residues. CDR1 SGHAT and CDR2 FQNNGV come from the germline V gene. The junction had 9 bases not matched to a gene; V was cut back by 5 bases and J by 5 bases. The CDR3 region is CASSPGTDSHQPQHF. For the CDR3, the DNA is TGTGCCAGCAGCCCTGGGACAGACAGTCATCAGCCCCAGCATTTT. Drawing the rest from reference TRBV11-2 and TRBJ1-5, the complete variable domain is EAGVAQSPRYKIIEKRQSVAFWCNPISGHATLYWYQQILGQGPKLLIQFQNNGVVDDSQLPKDRFSAERLKGVDSTLKIQPAKLEDSAVYLCASSPGTDSHQPQHFGDGTRLSIL.

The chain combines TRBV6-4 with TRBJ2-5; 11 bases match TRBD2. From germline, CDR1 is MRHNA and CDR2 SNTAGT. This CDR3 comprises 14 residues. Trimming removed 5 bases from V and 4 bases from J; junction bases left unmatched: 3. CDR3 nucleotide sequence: TGTGCCAGCAGTCCTCTAGCGGGGGGAGAGACCCAGTACTTC. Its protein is CASSPLAGGETQYF.

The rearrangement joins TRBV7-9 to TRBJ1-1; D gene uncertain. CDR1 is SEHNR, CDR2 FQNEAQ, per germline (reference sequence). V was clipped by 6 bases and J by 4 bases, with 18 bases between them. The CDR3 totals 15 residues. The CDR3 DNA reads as TGTGCCAGCAGTCCTGTAAGGCTAGTCAGCACTGAAGCTTTCTTT. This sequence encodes CASSPVRLVSTEAFF.

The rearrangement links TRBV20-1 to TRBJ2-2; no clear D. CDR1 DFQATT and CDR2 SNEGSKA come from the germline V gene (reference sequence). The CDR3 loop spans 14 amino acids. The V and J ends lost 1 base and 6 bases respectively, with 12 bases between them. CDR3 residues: CSARGPSLAGELFF. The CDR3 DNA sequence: TGCAGTGCTAGAGGTCCTAGTCTTGCCGGGGAGCTGTTTTTT.

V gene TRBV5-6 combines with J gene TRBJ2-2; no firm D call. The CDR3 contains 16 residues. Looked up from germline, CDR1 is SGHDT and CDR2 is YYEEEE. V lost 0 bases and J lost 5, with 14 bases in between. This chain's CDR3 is CASSLGPVSLTGELFF. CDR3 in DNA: TGTGCCAGCAGCTTGGGCCCAGTTTCGCTAACCGGGGAGCTGTTTTTT.